This TCR beta chain was sequenced for a study of vaccination effects on CD4 cells after COVID-19. Assay used: immunoSEQ multiplex PCR; TCRdb lists only in-frame clones, some missing. The sample has tens of thousands of clones, around 76% seen once; the top ten hold over 7.5%. In the case of this clone: What it recognizes is unknown.

Findings of the study overall: Convalescent patients were scarce, and early post-infection timepoints were absent. Common cold coronavirus cross-reactivity was shown by only 1 of 255 vaccine-induced clones in healthy vaccinees.

J gave up 1 base and V 0 bases, and 9 bases lay outside the gene matches. There are 17 residues in the CDR3. Germline V gene data show CDR1 as SGDLS and CDR2 as YYNGEE. Before any sequencing was done, the ViraFEST assay used viral peptide pools to expand antigen-specific CD4+ T cells. It was after roughly 11 days of culture that CD4+ T cells were isolated. Vaccinated recipients, who were negative for nucleocapsid antibodies, had no history of SARS-CoV-2 infection. It was with about 9.3 IU/ml IL-2 and roughly 9.2 ug/ml peptides that around 1.9 million PBMC per well were cultured. The sample here was CD4+ T cells from PBMCs cultured with HCoV-NL63 spike peptides, taken before COVID-19 vaccination. The TCR was taken from a human donor who received a COVID-19 vaccine. The rearrangement uses TRBV9 and TRBJ1-2, with 7 positions matching TRBD1. CDR3 nucleotide sequence: TGTGCCAGCAGCGTAGTCAGACAGGGAAGGTTTAACTATGGCTACACCTTC. It specifies CASSVVRQGRFNYGYTF. Combining the CDR3 with reference TRBV9 and TRBJ1-2 gives the whole variable domain DSGVTQTPKHLITATGQRVTLRCSPRSGDLSVYWYQQSLDQGLQFLIQYYNGEERAKGNILERFSAQQFPDLHSELNLSSLELGDSALYFCASSVVRQGRFNYGYTFGSGTRLTVV.